The 13 T cell receptor beta chains listed next were all sequenced from one sample in a study of response to subunit inactivated influenza vaccine. Using its own MiXCR run on the RT-PCR reads, TCRdb lists one record per CDR3 protein. The sample consists of about 500,000 distinct CDR3 sequences, approximately 6.9% of them appearing once. The material sequenced was PBMCs from blood, taken less than 25 months after vaccination. Receptors originate from a man between 50 and 69 years old who received an inactivated influenza vaccine.

This clonotype came up a few times. The chain employs TRBV28 and TRBJ2-5; 10 bases align to TRBD2. V shed 5 bases and J 2 bases; nucleotides not matched to a gene: 2. The CDR3 spans 14 residues. Germline V gene sequence: CDR1 MDHEN, CDR2 SYDVKM. In DNA form, the CDR3 reads TGTGCCAGCAGTGAGCGGGGGGGACAAGAGACCCAGTACTTC. It translates to CASSERGGQETQYF.

The V call is TRBV5-1, the J call TRBJ2-5, with D perhaps matching TRBD2 (5 bases). The germline V gene encodes CDR1 SGHRS and CDR2 YFSETQ. This CDR3 region has 14 residues. Trimming took 4 bases from V and 1 from J, leaving 11 bases between them. The CDR3 sequence: CASSRVSGQETQYF. In DNA, the CDR3 is TGCGCCAGCAGCCGTGTAAGCGGCCAAGAGACCCAGTACTTC. The entire variable domain, with the rest obtained from reference TRBV5-1 and TRBJ2-5, is as follows: KAGVTQTPRYLIKTRGQQVTLSCSPISGHRSVSWYQQTPGQGLQFLFEYFSETQRNKGNFPGRFSGRQFSNSRSEMNVSTLELGDSALYLCASSRVSGQETQYFGPGTRLLVL.

In its sample, this clonotype was seen many times. The chain combines TRBV12-3 or TRBV12-4 with TRBJ1-1; TRBD1 is a possible D gene (5 bases). CDR3 length equals 13 residues. Trimming shortened V by 7 bases and J by 0 bases, and 9 bases separated the two germline ends. The chain's CDR3 is CASKGPVNTEAFF. The CDR3 DNA sequence: TGTGCCAGCAAGGGGCCTGTGAACACTGAAGCTTTCTTT.

This clonotype was recorded at least ten times. The chain uses TRBV12-3 or TRBV12-4 and TRBJ1-5, with D perhaps TRBD1 (5 bases). V gave up 6 bases and J gave up 4 bases, with 10 bases separating them. The CDR3 is made up of 13 amino acids. The CDR3 nucleotides are TGTGCCAGCAGCCCCGACAGAAATCAGCCCCAGCATTTT. Translated, it gives CASSPDRNQPQHF.

This clonotype occurred many times. The CDR3 nucleotides read TGTGCCAGCAGCTCCACCATGGGCTGGAATGAGCAGTTCTTC. Protein: CASSSTMGWNEQFF. The V gene is TRBV7-9, the J gene TRBJ2-1, with D unclear. V lost 4 bases and J 7 bases, leaving 14 bases between the germline ends. Germline loops: CDR1 SEHNR, CDR2 FQNEAQ (reference sequence). There are 14 residues in the CDR3.

This clonotype turned up a few times. The V gene is TRBV10-3, the J gene TRBJ2-3; no clear D gene. V was pared by 5 bases and J by 3 bases, with 12 bases between. This CDR3 region has 14 residues. CDR1 ENHRY and CDR2 SYGVKD come from the germline V gene. The CDR3 is CAISSRSMTDTQYF. The CDR3, as DNA: TGTGCCATCAGTTCCCGGAGTATGACAGATACGCAGTATTTT.

The chain joins TRBV20-1 to TRBJ2-5, with D possibly TRBD1 on 6 matching bases. The germline V gene has CDR1 DFQATT and CDR2 SNEGSKA (reference sequence). The CDR3 runs 14 residues. Trimming left V 3 bases short and J 1 base short, with 12 bases between. Here the CDR3 DNA reads TGCAGTGCTAGCGGGACATTTCGCCAAGAGACCCAGTACTTC. It yields the protein CSASGTFRQETQYF.

Notes on this clonotype: Being one base from a much bigger clone, this may be a read error. CDR3: CASSELLAGASVTEQFF. The CDR3 coding sequence is TGCGCCAGCAGTGAGTTGTTAGCGGGGGCCTCAGTCACTGAGCAGTTCTTC. V gene TRBV10-2 combines with J gene TRBJ2-1, with TRBD2 matching 9 bases. CDR1 and CDR2 from the germline V gene are WSHSY and SAAADI. The CDR3 contains 17 residues. V dropped 1 base and J dropped 9; count of bases not matched to a gene: 13.

The genes are TRBV11-2 and TRBJ2-1, with 10 nucleotides matching TRBD2. Germline-derived CDR1 and CDR2 are SGHAT and FQNNGV. The CDR3 contains 16 residues. J was trimmed by 2 bases and V by 4 bases; bases with no gene match: 5. The CDR3 bases are TGTGCCAGCAGCTATCGGACTAGCGGAACCTACAATGAGCAGTTCTTC. Protein product: CASSYRTSGTYNEQFF.

The V gene is TRBV12-3 or TRBV12-4, the J gene TRBJ2-7; TRBD2 is a possible D gene (7 bases). The CDR3 length is 16 residues. The V end lost 7 bases, the J end lost 1 base, and 20 bases lay between the germline ends. CDR3 residues: CASTSLGGQTSYEQYF. The CDR3 DNA reads TGTGCCAGCACCTCCCTGGGGGGGCAAACTTCCTACGAGCAGTACTTC.

This clonotype was counted many times. The gene calls are TRBV15 and TRBJ2-1; no clear D gene. The V gene's germline CDR1 is LNHNV and CDR2 YYDKDF (reference sequence). This CDR3 is built from 17 residues. V was shortened by 0 bases and J by 1 base, with 13 bases between the two germline ends. Written as DNA, the CDR3 is TGTGCCACCAGCAGAGATCGAACAGCCGCGTCCTACAATGAGCAGTTCTTC. Its translation: CATSRDRTAASYNEQFF.

The genes are TRBV6-1 and TRBJ1-1; D not resolved. The germline V gene encodes CDR1 MNHNS and CDR2 SASEGT. This CDR3 contains 15 residues. Deletions cut 2 bases from V and 4 bases from J, with 14 bases between. The CDR3 sequence: CASSEFVEYGTEAFF. The CDR3 DNA is TGTGCCAGCAGTGAATTTGTGGAGTACGGCACTGAAGCTTTCTTT.

This clonotype has at least ten counts. The chain couples TRBV28 to TRBJ2-7; 9 nucleotides line up with TRBD1. The CDR3 totals 13 residues. CDR1 MDHEN and CDR2 SYDVKM come from the germline V gene. The junction had 3 bases not matched to a gene; V was cut back by 7 bases and J by 2 bases. CDR3 region: CASTRDRAYEQYF. The CDR3 DNA reads as TGTGCCAGCACCCGGGACAGGGCCTACGAGCAGTACTTC.